These 4 T cell receptor beta chains were all obtained from the same sample, sequenced in a study of cytomegalovirus exposure and HLA in healthy donors. PCR primers comprised 60 Vbeta and 13 Jbeta primers. Assay: immunoSEQ multiplex PCR; the TCRdb copy retains only in-frame clones and omits some. The sample includes just over 150,000 clones. The sequenced sample was PBMCs. These receptors all stem from a man younger than 40 in good health and CMV-seronegative.

The chain combines TRBV29-1 with TRBJ2-6, with a possible D match to TRBD2 (6 bases). The CDR3 spans 15 residues. Per the germline V gene, CDR1 is SQVTM and CDR2 is ANQGSEA. V was cut by 3 bases and J by 0 bases, with 9 bases left in between. CDR3 in amino acids: CSVEGGTSGANVLTF. The CDR3 DNA reads TGCAGCGTTGAGGGCGGGACCTCTGGGGCCAACGTCCTGACTTTC.

V usage is TRBV6-1 and J usage is TRBJ2-6; TRBD1 is a possible D gene (6 bases). This CDR3 contains 15 residues. The V gene's germline CDR1 is MNHNS and CDR2 SASEGT. The V gene lost 6 bases and the J gene lost 2 bases, with 11 bases spanning the gap. CDR3 sequence reads: CASSSQGTGANVLTF. The CDR3 coding sequence is TGTGCCAGCAGCTCCCAGGGGACTGGGGCCAACGTCCTGACTTTC.

V gene TRBV5-1 combines with J gene TRBJ2-5, with 8 bases lining up with TRBD1. Germline CDR1 reads SGHRS; CDR2 reads YFSETQ. CDR3 length: 16 amino acids. The J segment lost 1 base and the V segment lost 4 bases, leaving 9 bases of the junction unmatched. CDR3 sequence: CASSQRTGPSQETQYF. The DNA of the CDR3 is TGCGCCAGCAGCCAAAGGACAGGGCCCTCCCAAGAGACCCAGTACTTC.

The chain carries TRBV5-4 and TRBJ1-1; D not resolved. V was cut by 1 base and J by 3 bases, with 19 bases left in between. CDR3 size: 17 residues. Per the germline V gene, CDR1 is SGHNT and CDR2 is YYREEE (reference sequence). CDR3: CASSLSERLSADTEAFF. The CDR3 DNA is TGTGCCAGCAGCTTGTCAGAGCGGCTTTCGGCGGACACTGAAGCTTTCTTT. The full variable domain, with the rest looked up from reference TRBV5-4 and TRBJ1-1, is ETGVTQSPTHLIKTRGQQVTLRCSSQSGHNTVSWYQQALGQGPQFIFQYYREEENGRGNFPPRFSGLQFPNYSSELNVNALELDDSALYLCASSLSERLSADTEAFFGQGTRLTVV.